Presented here are 8 T cell receptor beta chains from one specimen sequenced in a study of T cell clusters in autoimmune cytopenias. TRB was amplified from approximately 230 ng of peripheral blood genomic DNA per sample. Multiplex touch-down PCR amplified TRB using TRB-A and TRB-B pools in one tube. TCRdb processed the multiplex PCR reads again and assigns one entry to each CDR3 protein, with no DNA. The sample table includes 5,500 to 7,500 distinct CDR3 sequences. Specimen: peripheral blood. The origin of the receptors is a human donor with an autoimmune cytopenia or autoimmune hepatitis (not recorded which).

This clonotype registers medium-sized by frequency. V usage is TRBV27 and J usage is TRBJ2-1; as DNA is missing, the TRBD2 call by TCRdb cannot be tested. Germline CDR1 MNHEY, CDR2 SMNVEV (reference sequence). This CDR3 has 16 residues. The CDR3 region is CASSLLRTSAGYEQFF.

This clonotype is called medium-sized based on its frequency. The V gene is TRBV29-1, the J gene TRBJ1-3. CDR1 SQVTM and CDR2 ANQGSEA come from the germline V gene. This CDR3 spans 14 amino acids. This CDR3 is CSVDVLASGNTIYF.

By frequency, this clonotype is medium-sized. This chain connects TRBV6-5 to TRBJ1-2; TCRdb indicates TRBD1, and absent DNA this call remains unverified. CDR3 length: 15 amino acids. CDR1 is MNHEY and CDR2 is SVGAGI in the germline V gene. CDR3 residues: CASSPQTGLSYGYTF.

The chain has TRBV5-7 and TRBJ1-1; the TRBD1 assignment by TCRdb is unverifiable without DNA. TRBV5-7 is flagged as an ORF with uncertain function. This CDR3 is built from 15 residues. The CDR3 region is CASSHRQGFNTEAFF.

In terms of frequency, this clonotype is medium-sized. V is TRBV6-5 and J is TRBJ2-2. CDR3 length equals 16 residues. Germline CDR1 and CDR2: MNHEY and SVGAGI. The CDR3 loop is CASSPRAFRYTGELFF.

This clonotype registers medium-sized by frequency. V and J are TRBV6-5 and TRBJ2-5; TCRdb returns TRBD1, unconfirmable since there is no DNA. CDR3 length: 14 amino acids. From germline, CDR1 is MNHEY and CDR2 SVGAGI. This CDR3 reads CASSYGQGGGTQYF.

In terms of frequency, this clonotype is medium-sized (0.01 to 0.1%). The CDR3 protein is CASSPVTGYTDTQYF. The chain employs TRBV18 and TRBJ2-3. This CDR3 has 15 amino acids. The germline V gene encodes CDR1 KGHSH and CDR2 LQKENI.

This clonotype is identified as medium-sized (0.01 to 0.1%) from frequency. This chain uses TRBV27 with TRBJ1-1. Germline CDR1 MNHEY, CDR2 SMNVEV (reference sequence). The CDR3 consists of 13 residues. CDR3 residues: CASSLTGNTEAFF.